This T cell receptor beta chain was sequenced for a study of T cells after yellow fever vaccination (dated by TCRdb to 2018 to 2020). For the study in its entirety: Libraries from fractions with low cell numbers were prepared with the SMART-Seq v4 Ultra Low Input RNA kit. To follow T-cell clones before and after both primary and booster YFV17D yellow fever vaccination, bulk TCR alpha and beta repertoires underwent longitudinal sequencing. Two healthy male donors made up the cohort, one aged 18 to 30 years and the other aged 30 to 39 years. Blood samples were taken at several timepoints before and after primary and secondary immunization, and bulk PBMC replicates and cell subsets were isolated. Overall results and qualifications from the work: A small fraction of clonotypes appeared in both the CD4 and CD8 compartments, likely as a result of convergent recombination. The secondary T-cell response was found to be weaker but faster than the primary response, with a peak reached on day 5 rather than on day 15. FACS-sorted repertoires could contain abundant contaminating clonotypes from the bulk population, so computational filtering was required. After the booster, most of the clones that had expanded following primary vaccination were detected again (almost 98% of CD4 and around nine tenths of CD8), which suggests that memory was broadly maintained. Because the study included only two donors, the extent to which the findings can be generalized is limited.

A few counts support this clonotype. No antigen is known for it. No base quality values were provided; no much bigger clone lies one nucleotide off. TCR cDNA was made using 5'RACE template switching, a step that added a universal primer site and unique molecular identifiers. Priming of cDNA synthesis was performed from both the TCR alpha and TCR beta constant segments. Two PCR steps were used to amplify libraries, with sample barcodes and sequencing adapters being added in the second step. Sequencing of libraries was done on Illumina HiSeq 2500 (2x100 bp) or NovaSeq (2x150 bp). The published analysis was carried out like this. Reads were demultiplexed and collapsed into UMI consensus sequences with MIGEC, and V(D)J alignment was performed with MiXCR. Vaccine-responding clonotypes were defined with edgeR using replicate PBMC samples, requiring FDR below 0.01 and a log2 fold change above 5 up to day 15. CD4 or CD8 identity was assigned to each bulk clonotype according to whether the clonotype was present at higher abundance in the sequenced CD4 repertoire or the sequenced CD8 repertoire. TCRdb reran the public reads through fastp at Q25 and MiXCR, keeping productive beta chains. Identical CDR3 proteins give one entry, which carries the most common genes and DNA. None of the V and J calls come from the authors' own analysis; TCRdb made them. For this sample there are about 580,000 distinct CDR3 sequences; around 16% appear just once. The leading ten clones occupy roughly 17% of the sample.

The sample's treatment or condition label, decoded: live attenuated yellow fever vaccine strain. At every blood-draw timepoint, two biological replicates of bulk PBMCs were collected. PBMCs were isolated from peripheral blood using a standard Ficoll-Paque protocol. RNA was extracted with TriZol from bulk PBMCs, CD4 and CD8 fractions, and dextramer-positive and dextramer-negative fractions. CDR1 SGHVS and CDR2 FNYEAQ are derived from the germline V gene. V was cut back by 5 bases and J by 2 bases, leaving a gap of 13 bases between them. The cysteine opens and the phenylalanine closes a CDR3 of 15 amino acids. The DNA shown is the 45-base CDR3, in frame from base 1.

This clonotype was sampled from a man aged 18 to 29 who received the YFV17D yellow fever vaccine. Recombination linked TRBV7-6 to TRBJ1-3, with TRBD1 as a weak D call on 5 bases. The material sequenced was PBMCs, taken about 5 days after the first yellow fever vaccination. The nucleotide sequence is given as TGTGCCAGCAGCCCAGGTGTGGGGGCTGGAAACACCATATATTTT. Translated, this is CASSPGVGAGNTIYF.